The clone carrying this T cell receptor beta chain has ten or more counts. The CDR3 has 15 residues. Germline V gene lookup returns CDR1 SGHRS and CDR2 YFSETQ. The trim removed 5 bases at V and 0 bases at J, leaving 6 bases unmatched. The data stem from a study of blood T cells in healthy people across ages. The second PCR ran about 6 to 12 cycles with a sample-barcoded 5' primer and J-beta primers. In TCRdb, the 5' RACE reads were re-called with MiXCR into one record per CDR3 protein. The sample holds roughly 550,000 distinct CDR3 sequences, more than 20% seen once. This sample was also put to use in a study of T cells of mothers and their children.

The material sequenced was blood. V usage is TRBV5-1 and J usage is TRBJ2-3, with 7 bases aligning to TRBD2. This TCR derives from a boy between 10 and 17 years old in good health. CDR3 sequence reads: CASRIRRESTDTQYF. CDR3 bases: TGCGCCAGCAGGATCCGGCGGGAGAGCACAGATACGCAGTATTTT.